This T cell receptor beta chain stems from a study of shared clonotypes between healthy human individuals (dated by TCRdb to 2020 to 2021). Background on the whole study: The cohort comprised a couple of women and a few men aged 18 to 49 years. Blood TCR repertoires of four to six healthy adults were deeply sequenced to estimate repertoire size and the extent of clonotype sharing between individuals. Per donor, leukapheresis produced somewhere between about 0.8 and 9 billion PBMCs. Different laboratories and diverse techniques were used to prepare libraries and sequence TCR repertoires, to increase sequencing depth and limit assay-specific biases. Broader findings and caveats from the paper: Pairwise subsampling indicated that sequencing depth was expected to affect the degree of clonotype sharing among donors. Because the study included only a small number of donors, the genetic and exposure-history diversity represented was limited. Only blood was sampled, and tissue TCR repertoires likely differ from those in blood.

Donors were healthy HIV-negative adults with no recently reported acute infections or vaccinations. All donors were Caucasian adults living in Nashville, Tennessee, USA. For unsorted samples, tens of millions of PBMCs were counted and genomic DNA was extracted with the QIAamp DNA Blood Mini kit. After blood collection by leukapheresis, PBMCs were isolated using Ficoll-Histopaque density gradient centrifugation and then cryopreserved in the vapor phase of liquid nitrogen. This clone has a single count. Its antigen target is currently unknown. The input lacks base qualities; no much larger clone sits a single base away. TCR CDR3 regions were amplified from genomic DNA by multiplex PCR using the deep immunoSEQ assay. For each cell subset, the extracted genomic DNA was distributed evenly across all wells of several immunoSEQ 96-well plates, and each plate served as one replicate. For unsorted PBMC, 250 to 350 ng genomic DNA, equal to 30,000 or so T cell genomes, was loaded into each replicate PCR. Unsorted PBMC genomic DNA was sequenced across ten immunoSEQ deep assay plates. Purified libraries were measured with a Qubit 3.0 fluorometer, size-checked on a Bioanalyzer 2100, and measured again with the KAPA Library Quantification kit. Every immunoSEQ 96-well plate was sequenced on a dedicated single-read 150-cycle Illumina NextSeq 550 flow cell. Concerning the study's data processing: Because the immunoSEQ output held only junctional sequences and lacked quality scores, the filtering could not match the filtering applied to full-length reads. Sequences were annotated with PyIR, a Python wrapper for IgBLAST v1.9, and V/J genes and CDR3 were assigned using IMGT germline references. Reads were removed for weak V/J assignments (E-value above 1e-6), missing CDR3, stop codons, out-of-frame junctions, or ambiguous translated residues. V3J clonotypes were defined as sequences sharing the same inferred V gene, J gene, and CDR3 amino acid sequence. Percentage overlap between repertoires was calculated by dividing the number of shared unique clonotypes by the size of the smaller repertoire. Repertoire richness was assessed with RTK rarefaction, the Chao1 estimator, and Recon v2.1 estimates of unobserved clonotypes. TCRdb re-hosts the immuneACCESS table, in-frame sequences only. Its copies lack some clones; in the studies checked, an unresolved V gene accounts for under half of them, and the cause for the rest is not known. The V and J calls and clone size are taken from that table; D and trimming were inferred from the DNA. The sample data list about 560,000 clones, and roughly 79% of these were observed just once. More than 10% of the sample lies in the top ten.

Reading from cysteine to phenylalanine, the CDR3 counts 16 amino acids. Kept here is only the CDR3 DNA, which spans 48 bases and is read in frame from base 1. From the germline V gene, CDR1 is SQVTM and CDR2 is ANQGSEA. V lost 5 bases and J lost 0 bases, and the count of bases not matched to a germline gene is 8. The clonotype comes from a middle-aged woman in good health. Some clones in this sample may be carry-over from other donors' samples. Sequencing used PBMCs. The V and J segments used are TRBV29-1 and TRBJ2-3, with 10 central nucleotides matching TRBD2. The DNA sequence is TGCAGCGTTACTGAAGGACTAGCGGCAAGCACAGATACGCAGTATTTT. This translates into CSVTEGLAASTDTQYF.